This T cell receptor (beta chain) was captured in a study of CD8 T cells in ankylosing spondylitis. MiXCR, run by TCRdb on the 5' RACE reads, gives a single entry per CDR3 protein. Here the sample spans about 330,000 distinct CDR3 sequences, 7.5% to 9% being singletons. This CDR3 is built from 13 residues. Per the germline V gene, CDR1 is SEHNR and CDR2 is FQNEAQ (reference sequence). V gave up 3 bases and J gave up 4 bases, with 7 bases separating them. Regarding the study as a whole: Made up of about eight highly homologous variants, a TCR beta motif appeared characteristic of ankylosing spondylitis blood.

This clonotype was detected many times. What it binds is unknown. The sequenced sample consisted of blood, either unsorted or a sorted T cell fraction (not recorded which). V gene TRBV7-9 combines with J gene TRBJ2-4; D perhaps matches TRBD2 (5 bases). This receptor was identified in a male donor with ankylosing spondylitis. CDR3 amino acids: CASSFSGKNIQYF. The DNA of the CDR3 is TGTGCCAGCAGCTTTTCGGGAAAAAACATTCAGTACTTC.